The 10 T cell receptor beta chains reported below all come from one sample, sequenced in a study of cytomegalovirus exposure and HLA in healthy donors (dated by TCRdb to about 2017). Libraries were constructed by the immunoSEQ multiplex PCR assay. A mixture of 60 forward primers for TCR Vbeta segments and 13 reverse primers for TCR Jbeta segments was used in the multiplex PCR. The table was pulled from immuneACCESS by TCRdb, which kept in-frame rearrangements only. Such tables lose some clones; where checked, under half of the loss comes from unresolved V genes, and the rest has no known cause. This sample has about 72,000 clones in its table, and roughly 78% of those were observed once. The ten biggest clones cover roughly 2% of the sample. The sequencing sample was made of PBMCs. The receptor source for this set is a man in his late teens or twenties in good health and CMV-seronegative.

V is TRBV7-2 and J is TRBJ2-6; tentative D call: TRBD1 (6 bases). Germline CDR1 and CDR2: SGHTA and FQGNSA. This CDR3 region has 17 residues. Trimming left V 7 bases short and J 0 bases short, with 16 bases between. The DNA of the CDR3 is TGTGCCAGCACCCCAGGACAGAAGTTCTCTGGGGCCAACGTCCTGACTTTC. Its translation: CASTPGQKFSGANVLTF.

V is TRBV7-2 and J is TRBJ1-1; weak D call: TRBD1 (6 bases). The CDR3 is 16 residues long. Germline-derived CDR1 and CDR2 are SGHTA and FQGNSA. V was pared by 0 bases and J by 4 bases, with 15 bases between. The CDR3 spells CASSLAPGQGGTEAFF. CDR3 nucleotide sequence: TGTGCCAGCAGCTTAGCTCCGGGACAAGGGGGCACTGAAGCTTTCTTT.

Comments on this clone: A junction boundary mismatches the germline segment, possibly from a read error. CDR3 DNA sequence: TGTACCAGCAGCCGGGGGACTAGTGCCGAGGGGGATACGCAGTATTTT. The encoded protein is CTSSRGTSAEGDTQYF. This sequence joins TRBV7-9 and TRBJ2-3, with 8 bases fitting TRBD2. The CDR3 runs 16 residues. The germline V gene has CDR1 SEHNR and CDR2 FQNEAQ (reference sequence).

The rearrangement uses TRBV7-8 and TRBJ1-6, with 7 positions matching TRBD1. Germline V gene data show CDR1 as SGHVS and CDR2 as FQNEAQ. The CDR3 contains 16 residues. J lost 3 bases, V lost 5 bases, and 7 bases had no gene match. CDR3 sequence: CASSPGTAIYNSPLHF. CDR3 DNA sequence: TGTGCCAGCAGCCCGGGGACAGCTATCTATAATTCACCCCTCCACTTT. The whole variable domain, filled in from reference TRBV7-8 and TRBJ1-6, reads GAGVSQSPRYKVAKRGQDVALRCDPISGHVSLFWYQQALGQGPEFLTYFQNEAQLDKSGLPSDRFFAERPEGSVSTLKIQRTQQEDSAVYLCASSPGTAIYNSPLHFGNGTRLTVT.

This clone appeared a single time. The chain recombines TRBV7-2 with TRBJ1-5; 8 nucleotides agree with TRBD1. Trimming removed 4 bases from V and 6 bases from J; junction bases left unmatched: 8. There are 15 residues in the CDR3. The germline gives CDR1 SGHTA, CDR2 FQGNSA. CDR3 nucleotide sequence: TGTGCCAGCAGCTCATTGACAGGGGTCGGTCAGCCCCAGCATTTT. Protein: CASSSLTGVGQPQHF.

The gene calls are TRBV7-8 and TRBJ2-7; maybe TRBD2 (7 bases). Germline CDR1 reads SGHVS; CDR2 reads FQNEAQ. The V end lost 5 bases, the J end lost 7 bases, and 27 bases lay between the germline ends. CDR3 size: 17 residues. The CDR3 spells CASSPRRRGAGEREQYF. In DNA form, the CDR3 reads TGTGCCAGCAGCCCCAGGCGAAGGGGGGCGGGGGAGAGGGAGCAGTACTTC.

This clone was observed a few times. This rearrangement joins TRBV4-2 to TRBJ1-4; D might be TRBD1 (5 bases). Germline CDR1 LGHNA, CDR2 YNFKEQ. Trimming took off 0 bases at V and 6 bases at J, with 11 bases between the two ends. The length of the CDR3 is 15 residues. CDR3 loop: CASSQDLQGDEKLFF. The CDR3 coding sequence is TGTGCCAGCAGCCAAGATCTACAAGGGGATGAAAAACTGTTTTTT.

This clone was observed a single time. The chain uses TRBV10-3 and TRBJ2-3, with a possible D match to TRBD2 (5 bases). V was shortened by 9 bases and J by 6 bases, with 16 bases between the two germline ends. This CDR3 region has 13 residues. The germline gives CDR1 ENHRY, CDR2 SYGVKD. CDR3 DNA sequence: TGTGCCATTACTAGTTACCCCCGGGATACGCAGTATTTT. Protein product: CAITSYPRDTQYF.

CDR3 sequence: CASSFLDGYTGELFF. For the CDR3, the DNA is TGTGCCAGCAGCTTTCTAGACGGATACACCGGGGAGCTGTTTTTT. V gene TRBV11-1 combines with J gene TRBJ2-2; D is undetermined. V dropped 3 bases and J dropped 3 bases, with 11 bases sitting between them. Germline V CDR1 and CDR2: SGHAT, FQDESV (reference sequence). The CDR3 is made up of 15 amino acids.

This clone was seen a few times. The chain employs TRBV29-1 and TRBJ1-1, with 8 bases matching TRBD1. After removal of 6 bases from V and 4 bases from J, the junction contained 7 bases not matched to a gene. Germline assignment: CDR1 SQVTM and CDR2 ANQGSEA. This CDR3 has 13 residues. This chain's CDR3 is CSVVRGLGTEAFF. Here the CDR3 DNA reads TGCAGCGTGGTCAGGGGGCTGGGCACTGAAGCTTTCTTT. The variable domain in full, completed from reference TRBV29-1 and TRBJ1-1, reads SAVISQKPSRDICQRGTSLTIQCQVDSQVTMMFWYRQQPGQSLTLIATANQGSEATYESGFVIDKFPISRPNLTFSTLTVSNMSPEDSSIYLCSVVRGLGTEAFFGQGTRLTVV.